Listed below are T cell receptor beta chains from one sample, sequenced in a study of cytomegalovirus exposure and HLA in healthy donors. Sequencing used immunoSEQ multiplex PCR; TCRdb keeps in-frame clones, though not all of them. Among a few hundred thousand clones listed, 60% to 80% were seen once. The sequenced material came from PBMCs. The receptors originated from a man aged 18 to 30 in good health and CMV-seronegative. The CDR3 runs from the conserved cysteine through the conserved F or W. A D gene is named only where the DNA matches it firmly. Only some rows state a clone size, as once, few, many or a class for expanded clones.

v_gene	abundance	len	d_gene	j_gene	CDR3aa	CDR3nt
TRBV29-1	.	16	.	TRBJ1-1	CSVFTGTILMNTEAFF	TGCAGCGTCTTTACAGGGACTATACTTATGAACACTGAAGCTTTCTTT
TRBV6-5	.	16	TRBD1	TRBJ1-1	CASSYARGLFGTEAFF	TGTGCCAGCAGTTACGCCAGGGGGCTGTTCGGCACTGAAGCTTTCTTT
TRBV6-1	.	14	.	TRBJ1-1	CASSGPGLNTEAFF	TGTGCCAGCAGTGGCCCGGGATTGAACACTGAAGCTTTCTTT
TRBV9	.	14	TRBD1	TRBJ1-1	CASSVEGDSSEAFF	TGTGCCAGCAGCGTGGAGGGGGACAGTAGTGAAGCTTTCTTT
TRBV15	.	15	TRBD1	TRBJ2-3	CATSIRTGDQDTQYF	TGTGCCACCAGCATTCGGACAGGGGACCAAGATACGCAGTATTTT
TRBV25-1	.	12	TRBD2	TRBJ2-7	CAPRREKTEQYF	TGTGCCCCCAGGCGGGAGAAAACCGAGCAGTACTTC
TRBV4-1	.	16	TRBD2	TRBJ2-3	CASSLGGPGGTDTQYF	TGCGCCAGCAGCCTGGGCGGCCCCGGGGGGACAGATACGCAGTATTTT
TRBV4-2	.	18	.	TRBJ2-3	CASSQDWTGGAYTDTQYF	TGTGCCAGCAGCCAAGATTGGACGGGGGGCGCCTACACAGATACGCAGTATTTT
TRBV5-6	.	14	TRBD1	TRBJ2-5	CASSQRTGRETQYF	TGTGCCAGCAGCCAGAGGACAGGGCGAGAGACCCAGTACTTC
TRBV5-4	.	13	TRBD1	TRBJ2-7	CASSRDRGHEQYF	TGTGCCAGCAGCCGGGACAGAGGGCACGAGCAGTACTTC
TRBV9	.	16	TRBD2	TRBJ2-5	CASSVVGSGSWETQYF	TGTGCCAGCAGCGTAGTGGGTAGCGGGAGTTGGGAGACCCAGTACTTC
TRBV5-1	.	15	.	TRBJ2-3	CASSLAQGGTDTQYF	TGCGCCAGCAGCTTAGCACAGGGTGGGACAGATACGCAGTATTTT
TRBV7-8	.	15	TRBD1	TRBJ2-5	CASSLQQGKQETQYF	TGTGCCAGCAGCTTGCAACAGGGGAAACAAGAGACCCAGTACTTC
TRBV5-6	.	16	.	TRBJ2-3	CASSLKGSGVTDTQYF	TGTGCCAGCAGCTTGAAGGGGTCAGGGGTAACAGATACGCAGTATTTT
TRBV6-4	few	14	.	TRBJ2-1	CASRPDSFYNEQFF	TGTGCCAGCAGGCCCGACAGTTTCTACAATGAGCAGTTCTTC
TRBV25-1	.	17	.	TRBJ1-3	CASSELSGSHSGNTIYF	TGTGCCAGCAGTGAATTATCAGGCAGCCACTCTGGAAACACCATATATTTT
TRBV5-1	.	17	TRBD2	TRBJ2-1	CASSPGLAGGPGDEQFF	TGCGCCAGCAGCCCCGGACTAGCGGGAGGGCCGGGCGATGAGCAGTTCTTC
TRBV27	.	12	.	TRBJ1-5	CASSAGGQPQHF	TGTGCCAGCAGTGCGGGTGGTCAGCCCCAGCATTTT
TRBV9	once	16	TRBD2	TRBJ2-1	CASSVVRLAGVNEQFF	TGTGCCAGCAGCGTAGTGCGGCTAGCGGGGGTCAATGAGCAGTTCTTC